A single sample gave rise to the 12 T cell receptor beta chains below, sequenced in a study of blood T cell repertoires in COVID-19. The protocol was immunoSEQ multiplex PCR, while the TCRdb copy is restricted to in-frame clones and leaves out a portion. The sample has about 300,000 clones; 85% to 90% are singletons. Sequenced material: peripheral blood. These receptors originate from a woman aged 45-60 years with COVID-19, enrolled during active disease.

The V call is TRBV12-3 or TRBV12-4, the J call TRBJ2-1, with no clear D. The CDR3 length is 11 residues. Trimming removed 4 bases at V and 8 bases at J, with 6 bases between. CDR3 residues: CASSSYHEQFF. In DNA, the CDR3 is TGTGCCAGCAGTTCGTATCATGAGCAGTTCTTC.

CDR3 bases: TGTGCCAGCAGTCTCCATACCTTAGCGGGGAATACAGATACGCAGTATTTT. As protein: CASSLHTLAGNTDTQYF. J is TRBJ2-3 and V is TRBV6-6; 8 bases fit TRBD2. The CDR3 is 17 residues long. Germline loops: CDR1 MNHNY, CDR2 SVGAGI (reference sequence). Trimming at V came to 5 bases and at J to 3 bases, leaving 13 bases not matched to a gene.

This rearrangement joins TRBV5-6 to TRBJ1-1; 9 bases agree with TRBD1. The trim removed 3 bases at V and 1 base at J, leaving 10 bases unmatched. Germline V gene data show CDR1 as SGHDT and CDR2 as YYEEEE. CDR3 length equals 17 residues. The CDR3 region is CASSYIRDRARNTEAFF. The DNA for the CDR3 is TGTGCCAGCAGCTACATCCGGGACAGGGCTAGGAACACTGAAGCTTTCTTT. The whole variable domain, remainder taken from reference TRBV5-6 and TRBJ1-1, is DAGVTQSPTHLIKTRGQQVTLRCSPKSGHDTVSWYQQALGQGPQFIFQYYEEEERQRGNFPDRFSGHQFPNYSSELNVNALLLGDSALYLCASSYIRDRARNTEAFFGQGTRLTVV.

The chain couples TRBV19 to TRBJ2-1; TRBD2 matches at 14 bases. The CDR3 runs to 19 residues. The ends lost 6 bases at V and 6 bases at J; junction bases unmatched: 16. Germline lookup yields CDR1 LNHDA and CDR2 SQIVND (reference sequence). CDR3 residues: CASRPMAGTSGRGVNEQFF. The CDR3 nucleotides read TGTGCCAGTAGACCGATGGCCGGGACTAGCGGGAGAGGGGTCAATGAGCAGTTCTTC. The entire variable domain, with the rest obtained from reference TRBV19 and TRBJ2-1, is as follows: DGGITQSPKYLFRKEGQNVTLSCEQNLNHDAMYWYRQDPGQGLRLIYYSQIVNDFQKGDIAEGYSVSREKKESFPLTVTSAQKNPTAFYLCASRPMAGTSGRGVNEQFFGPGTRLTVL.

The chain carries TRBV7-2 and TRBJ2-7, with TRBD2 as a possible D gene (7 bases). Trimming shortened V by 1 base and J by 1 base, and 8 bases separated the two germline ends. The germline V gene has CDR1 SGHTA and CDR2 FQGNSA. The length of the CDR3 is 14 residues. The CDR3 sequence is CASSLEGGSYEQYF. The DNA for the CDR3 is TGTGCCAGCAGCTTAGAGGGGGGGTCCTACGAGCAGTACTTC. Together with reference TRBV7-2 and TRBJ2-7, the CDR3 gives the full variable domain: GAGVSQSPSNKVTEKGKDVELRCDPISGHTALYWYRQSLGQGLEFLIYFQGNSAPDKSGLPSDRFSAERTGGSVSTLTIQRTQQEDSAVYLCASSLEGGSYEQYFGPGTRLTVT.

V and J are TRBV18 and TRBJ2-7, with 11 bases matching TRBD2. CDR1 KGHSH and CDR2 LQKENI come from the germline V gene. V dropped 4 bases and J dropped 2; count of bases not matched to a gene: 4. There are 15 residues in the CDR3. CDR3 DNA sequence: TGTGCCAGCTCACTACTAGCGGGAGAACCCTACGAGCAGTACTTC. It codes for CASSLLAGEPYEQYF.

CDR3 coding DNA: TGTGCCAGCAGTTACGGAAGAGGGGGGGGCTATGGCTACACCTTC. It translates to CASSYGRGGGYGYTF. The rearrangement joins TRBV27 to TRBJ1-2; D is perhaps TRBD1 (6 bases). CDR3 length equals 15 residues. The V and J ends lost 4 bases and 4 bases respectively, with 16 bases between them. Germline V lookup: CDR1 MNHEY, CDR2 SMNVEV (reference sequence).

The chain combines TRBV3-1 (or the pseudogene TRBV3-2) with TRBJ2-7; TRBD1 aligns across 8 bases. This CDR3 contains 14 residues. Trimming cost V 4 bases and J 1 base; bases outside gene matches: 3. From germline, CDR1 is LGHDT and CDR2 YNNKEL (reference sequence). The DNA for the CDR3 is TGTGCCAGCAGCCGAACAGGGGGGTCCTACGAGCAGTACTTC. Its protein is CASSRTGGSYEQYF.

The J gene is TRBJ2-3, the V gene TRBV4-3; D perhaps matches TRBD2 (6 bases). The CDR3 consists of 16 residues. The germline V gene encodes CDR1 LGHNA and CDR2 YSLEER. V was pared by 0 bases and J by 4 bases, with 14 bases between. Here the CDR3 reads CASSQDSTSPPDTQYF. CDR3 nucleotides: TGCGCCAGCAGCCAAGATAGCACTAGCCCCCCAGATACGCAGTATTTT.

The V and J genes are TRBV11-3 and TRBJ2-3, with D perhaps TRBD2 (5 bases). Trimming took off 1 base at V and 2 bases at J, with 10 bases between the two ends. Germline V CDR1 and CDR2: SGHNT, YENEEA. The CDR3 length is 15 residues. For the CDR3, the DNA is TGTGCCAGCAGCTTAGGCGAGCGGTCCACAGATACGCAGTATTTT. As protein: CASSLGERSTDTQYF.

The rearrangement links TRBV9 to TRBJ2-1, with a possible D match to TRBD2 (7 bases). The germline V gene has CDR1 SGDLS and CDR2 YYNGEE. Trimming cost V 6 bases and J 9 bases, with 19 bases left between them. This CDR3 is 14 amino acids long. The DNA for the CDR3 is TGTGCCAGCAACCCAGCGGGGACAAATGCTGAGCAGTTCTTC. Encoded protein: CASNPAGTNAEQFF.

The genes are TRBV5-1 and TRBJ2-1; 8 bases map to TRBD2. There are 16 residues in the CDR3. Germline V gene data show CDR1 as SGHRS and CDR2 as YFSETQ. The V and J ends lost 6 bases and 2 bases, in that order; junction bases with no gene match: 10. CDR3 DNA sequence: TGCGCCAGCATCCGGTCGGCGGGAGGAACCTACAATGAGCAGTTCTTC. Translation: CASIRSAGGTYNEQFF.